The 9 T cell receptor beta chains listed next were all sequenced from one sample in a study of shared clonotypes between healthy human individuals (TCRdb year 2020). Receptor amplification or capture employed the immunoSEQ multiplex PCR assay. Sourced from immuneACCESS, this table was stored by TCRdb with only in-frame sequences that have V and J called. A share of the clones is absent; for the studies checked, an unresolved V gene accounts for under half, and the remainder has no known explanation. This sample is represented by around 980,000 clones; around 78% of them were singletons. The ten most abundant clones make up around 0.61% of the sample. Sequenced sample: memory CD4+ T cells from PBMCs. Explained via the paper, the cell subset or site label denotes: CD45RA-negative fraction. These TCRs come from a man between 18 and 29 years old in good health. Some clones in this sample may be carry-over from other donors' samples.

This sequence joins TRBV7-2 and TRBJ2-1; the D gene could be TRBD1 or TRBD2 (5 bases each). The CDR3 is 14 amino acids. CDR1 and CDR2 (germline): SGHTA, FQGNSA. V was clipped by 5 bases and J by 8 bases, with 16 bases between them. CDR3 sequence: CASSPGPGRDEQFF. The CDR3 DNA sequence: TGTGCCAGCAGCCCCGGGCCGGGACGGGATGAGCAGTTCTTC.

The CDR3 reads CASSLPSFSGNTIYF. The DNA for the CDR3 is TGTGCCAGCAGTTTACCGTCATTCTCTGGAAACACCATATATTTT. The gene calls are TRBV28 and TRBJ1-3; D is ambiguous. V was clipped by 2 bases and J by 0 bases, with 8 bases between them. The V gene's germline CDR1 is MDHEN and CDR2 SYDVKM. The CDR3 has 15 amino acids.

The CDR3 is CASSEVGGSHEQYF. The CDR3 DNA follows: TGTGCCAGCAGCGAGGTCGGGGGGTCCCACGAGCAGTACTTC. The V gene is TRBV6-1, the J gene TRBJ2-7; 7 nucleotides match TRBD2. Trimming took 6 bases from V and 5 from J; bases not matched to a gene: 10. The length of the CDR3 is 14 residues. Germline CDR1 is MNHNS and CDR2 is SASEGT.

The CDR3 bases are TGTGCCAGCAGCTTCGGAGACGATACGCAGTATTTT. Translating it yields CASSFGDDTQYF. The chain employs TRBV7-2 and TRBJ2-3; D unresolved. Per the germline V gene, CDR1 is SGHTA and CDR2 is FQGNSA. The CDR3 covers 12 residues. Trimming took 3 bases from V and 6 from J, leaving 7 bases between them. The whole variable domain, filled in from reference TRBV7-2 and TRBJ2-3, reads GAGVSQSPSNKVTEKGKDVELRCDPISGHTALYWYRQSLGQGLEFLIYFQGNSAPDKSGLPSDRFSAERTGGSVSTLTIQRTQQEDSAVYLCASSFGDDTQYFGPGTRLTVL.

In its sample, this clone was seen a few times. The CDR3 DNA sequence: TGTGCCAGCCCGGGGGGACAGGGGGAGAGGCCCCAGCATTTT. Translating gives CASPGGQGERPQHF. The rearrangement joins TRBV28 to TRBJ1-5, with 11 bases matching TRBD1. The V segment lost 8 bases and the J segment 9 bases; nucleotides outside the gene matches: 9. This CDR3 region has 14 residues. Germline V CDR1 and CDR2: MDHEN, SYDVKM.

For this clone: This may be a read error, as it is one base from a much larger clone. Other nucleotide sequences in the sample specify the same CDR3. The rearrangement links TRBV25-1 to TRBJ2-2; the match to TRBD1 covers 10 bases. Germline V gene lookup returns CDR1 MGHDK and CDR2 SYGVNS. The CDR3 extends over 16 amino acids. The ends lost 8 bases at V and 5 bases at J; junction bases unmatched: 11. CDR3 in amino acids: CASGRQGALNTGELFF. CDR3 DNA sequence: TGTGCCAGCGGAAGACAGGGGGCGTTAAATACCGGGGAGCTGTTTTTT.

This chain joins TRBV15 and TRBJ2-7, with no clear D. The CDR3 has 13 residues. Germline V gene lookup returns CDR1 LNHNV and CDR2 YYDKDF (reference sequence). V lost 2 bases, J lost 0 bases, and 5 bases lay in between. The chain's CDR3 is CATSRQPSYEQYF. DNA of the CDR3: TGTGCCACCAGCAGACAGCCCTCCTACGAGCAGTACTTC.

The chain couples TRBV6-1 to TRBJ1-2; D not certain. CDR3 size: 16 residues. V gave up 4 bases and J gave up 4 bases, with 19 bases separating them. Per the germline V gene, CDR1 is MNHNS and CDR2 is SASEGT. For the CDR3, the DNA is TGTGCCAGCAGTGCCAGTCACCAGGCGTGGGCCTATGGCTACACCTTC. It specifies CASSASHQAWAYGYTF.

The genes are TRBV6-4 and TRBJ1-1; D may be TRBD1 (6 bases). This CDR3 has 14 residues. Germline lookup yields CDR1 MRHNA and CDR2 SNTAGT. Deletions cut 6 bases from V and 3 bases from J, with 14 bases between. The CDR3 sequence is CASSETGTYTEAFF. DNA for the CDR3: TGTGCCAGCAGCGAGACAGGCACCTACACTGAAGCTTTCTTT.